This TCR beta chain appears in the sequencing data of a study of blood T cell repertoires in COVID-19. The repertoire was sequenced with immunoSEQ multiplex PCR; TCRdb's copy has only in-frame clones and lacks some. The sample includes 20,000 to 25,000 clones, 80% to 90% seen only once; the top ten take just over 25%. Trimming at V came to 3 bases and at J to 1 base, leaving 7 bases not matched to a gene. This CDR3 has 16 residues. Germline CDR1 reads KGHSH; CDR2 reads LQKENI. Sample: peripheral blood. This sequence joins TRBV18 and TRBJ2-3; 7 positions match TRBD1. The receptor comes from a human donor with active COVID-19. The donor label of this sample is uncertain. CDR3 amino acids: CASSPQGGAGTDTQYF. The CDR3 DNA is TGTGCCAGCTCACCTCAAGGGGGCGCGGGCACAGATACGCAGTATTTT.